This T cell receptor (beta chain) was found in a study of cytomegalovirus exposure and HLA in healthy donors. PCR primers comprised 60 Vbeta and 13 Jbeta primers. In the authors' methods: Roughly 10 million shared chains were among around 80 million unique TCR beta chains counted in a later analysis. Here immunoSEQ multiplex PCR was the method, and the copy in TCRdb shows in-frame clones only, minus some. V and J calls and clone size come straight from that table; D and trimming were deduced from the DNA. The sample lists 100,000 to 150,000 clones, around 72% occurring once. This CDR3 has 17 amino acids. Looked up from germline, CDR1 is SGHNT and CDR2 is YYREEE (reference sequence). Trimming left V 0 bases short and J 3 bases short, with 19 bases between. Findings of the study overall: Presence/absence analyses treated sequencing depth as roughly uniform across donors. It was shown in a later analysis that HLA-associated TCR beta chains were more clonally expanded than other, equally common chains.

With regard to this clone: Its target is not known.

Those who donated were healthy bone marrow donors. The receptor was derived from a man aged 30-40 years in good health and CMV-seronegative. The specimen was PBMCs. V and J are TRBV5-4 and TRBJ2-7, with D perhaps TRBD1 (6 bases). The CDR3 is CASSLGFTGQLGYEQYF. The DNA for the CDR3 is TGTGCCAGCAGCTTGGGTTTCACTGGACAGCTGGGCTACGAGCAGTACTTC.